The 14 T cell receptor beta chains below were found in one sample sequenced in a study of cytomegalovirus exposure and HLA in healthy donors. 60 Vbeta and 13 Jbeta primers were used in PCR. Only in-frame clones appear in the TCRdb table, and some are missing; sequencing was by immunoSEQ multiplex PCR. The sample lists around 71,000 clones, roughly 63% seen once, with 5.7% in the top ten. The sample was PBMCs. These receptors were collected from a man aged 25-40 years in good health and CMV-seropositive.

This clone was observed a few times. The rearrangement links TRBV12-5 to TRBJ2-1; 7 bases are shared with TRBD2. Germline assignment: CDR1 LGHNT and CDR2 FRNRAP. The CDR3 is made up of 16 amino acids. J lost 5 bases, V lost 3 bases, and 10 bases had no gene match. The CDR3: CASGFLLQRDDNEQFF. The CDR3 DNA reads TGTGCTAGTGGTTTCCTCCTTCAGCGGGACGACAATGAGCAGTTCTTC.

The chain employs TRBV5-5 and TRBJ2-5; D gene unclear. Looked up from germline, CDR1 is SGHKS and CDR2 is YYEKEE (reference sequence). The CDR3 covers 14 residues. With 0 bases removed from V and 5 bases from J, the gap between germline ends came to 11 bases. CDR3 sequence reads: CASSLDAATETQYF. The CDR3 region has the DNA TGTGCCAGCAGCTTGGACGCCGCTACGGAGACCCAGTACTTC.

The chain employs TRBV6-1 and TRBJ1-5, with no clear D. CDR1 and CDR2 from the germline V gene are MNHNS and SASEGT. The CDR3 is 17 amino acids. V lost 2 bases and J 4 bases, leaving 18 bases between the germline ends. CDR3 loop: CASSEYPRPSENQPQHF. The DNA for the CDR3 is TGTGCCAGCAGTGAATACCCCCGGCCGTCGGAGAATCAGCCCCAGCATTTT.

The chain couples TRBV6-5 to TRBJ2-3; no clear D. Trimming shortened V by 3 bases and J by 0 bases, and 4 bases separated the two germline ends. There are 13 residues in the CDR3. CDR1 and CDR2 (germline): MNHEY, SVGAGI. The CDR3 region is CASSYGSTDTQYF. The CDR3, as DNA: TGTGCCAGCAGTTATGGCAGCACAGATACGCAGTATTTT.

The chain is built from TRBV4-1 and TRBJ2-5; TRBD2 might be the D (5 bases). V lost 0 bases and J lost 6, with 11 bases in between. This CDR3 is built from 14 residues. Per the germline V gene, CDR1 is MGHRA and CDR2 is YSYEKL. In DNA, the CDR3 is TGCGCCAGCAGCCAAGAGGACTTCTGGAAGACCCAGTACTTC. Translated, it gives CASSQEDFWKTQYF.

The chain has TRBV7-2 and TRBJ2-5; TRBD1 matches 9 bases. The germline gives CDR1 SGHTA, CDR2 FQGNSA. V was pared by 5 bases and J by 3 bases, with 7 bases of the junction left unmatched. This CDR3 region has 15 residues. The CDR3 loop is CASSPDRGGEETQYF. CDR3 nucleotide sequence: TGTGCCAGCAGCCCGGACAGGGGAGGTGAAGAGACCCAGTACTTC.

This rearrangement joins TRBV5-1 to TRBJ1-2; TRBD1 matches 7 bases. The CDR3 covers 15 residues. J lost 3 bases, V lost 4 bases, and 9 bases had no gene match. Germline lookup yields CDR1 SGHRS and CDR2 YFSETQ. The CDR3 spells CASSPAPGGDYGYTF. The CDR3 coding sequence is TGCGCCAGCAGCCCCGCTCCAGGGGGTGACTATGGCTACACCTTC.

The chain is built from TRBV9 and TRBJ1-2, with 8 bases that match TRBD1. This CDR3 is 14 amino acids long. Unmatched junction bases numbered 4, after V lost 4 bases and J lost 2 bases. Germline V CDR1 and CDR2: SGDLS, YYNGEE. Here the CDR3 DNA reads TGTGCCAGCAGCATAGACAGGGGAAACTATGGCTACACCTTC. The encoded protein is CASSIDRGNYGYTF.

DNA of the CDR3: TGTGCCAGCCGGGGGGATACGCAGTATTTT. It specifies CASRGDTQYF. The chain carries TRBV2 and TRBJ2-3, with D possibly matching TRBD2 (6 bases). Germline V gives CDR1 SNHLY, CDR2 FYNNEI. This CDR3 comprises 10 residues. Trimming removed 8 bases from V and 6 bases from J, with 6 bases in between.

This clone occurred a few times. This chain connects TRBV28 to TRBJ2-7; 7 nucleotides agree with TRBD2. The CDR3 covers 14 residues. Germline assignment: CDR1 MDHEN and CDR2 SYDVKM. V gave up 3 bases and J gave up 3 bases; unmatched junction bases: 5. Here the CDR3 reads CASSFAGEVYEQYF. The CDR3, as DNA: TGTGCCAGCAGTTTTGCGGGAGAGGTCTACGAGCAGTACTTC.

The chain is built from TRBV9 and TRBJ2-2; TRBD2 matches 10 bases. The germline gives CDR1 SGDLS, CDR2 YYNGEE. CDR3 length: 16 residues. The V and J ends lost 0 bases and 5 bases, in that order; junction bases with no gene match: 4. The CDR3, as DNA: TGTGCCAGCAGCGTAGGACTAGCGGGTTCTACCGGGGAGCTGTTTTTT. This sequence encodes CASSVGLAGSTGELFF. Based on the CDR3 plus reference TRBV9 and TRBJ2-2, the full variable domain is DSGVTQTPKHLITATGQRVTLRCSPRSGDLSVYWYQQSLDQGLQFLIQYYNGEERAKGNILERFSAQQFPDLHSELNLSSLELGDSALYFCASSVGLAGSTGELFFGEGSRLTVL.

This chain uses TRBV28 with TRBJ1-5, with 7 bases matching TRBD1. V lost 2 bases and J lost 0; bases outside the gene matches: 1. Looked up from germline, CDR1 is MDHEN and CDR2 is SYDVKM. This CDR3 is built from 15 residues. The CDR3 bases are TGTGCCAGCAGTTTACAGGGGGTTAGCAATCAGCCCCAGCATTTT. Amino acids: CASSLQGVSNQPQHF. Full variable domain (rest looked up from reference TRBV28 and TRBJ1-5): DVKVTQSSRYLVKRTGEKVFLECVQDMDHENMFWYRQDPGLGLRLIYFSYDVKMKEKGDIPEGYSVSREKKERFSLILESASTNQTSMYLCASSLQGVSNQPQHFGDGTRLSIL.

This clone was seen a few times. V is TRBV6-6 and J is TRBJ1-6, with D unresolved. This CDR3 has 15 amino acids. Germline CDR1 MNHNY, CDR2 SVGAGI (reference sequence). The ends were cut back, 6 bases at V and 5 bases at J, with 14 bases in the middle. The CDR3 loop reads CASSPPVSHNSPLHF. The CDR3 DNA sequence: TGTGCCAGCAGCCCGCCGGTTTCTCATAATTCACCCCTCCACTTT.

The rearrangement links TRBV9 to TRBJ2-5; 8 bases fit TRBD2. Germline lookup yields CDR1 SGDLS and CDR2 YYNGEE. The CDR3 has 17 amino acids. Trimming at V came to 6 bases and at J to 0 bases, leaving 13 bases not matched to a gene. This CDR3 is CASTGGETSGHQETQYF. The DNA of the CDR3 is TGTGCCAGCACGGGCGGGGAAACTAGCGGACACCAAGAGACCCAGTACTTC. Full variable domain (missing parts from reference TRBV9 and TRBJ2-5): DSGVTQTPKHLITATGQRVTLRCSPRSGDLSVYWYQQSLDQGLQFLIQYYNGEERAKGNILERFSAQQFPDLHSELNLSSLELGDSALYFCASTGGETSGHQETQYFGPGTRLLVL.